These 6 T cell receptor beta chains share one sample of origin, sequenced in a study of T cell responses to AZD1222 COVID-19 vaccine. Assay: immunoSEQ multiplex PCR; the TCRdb copy retains only in-frame clones and omits some. The table shows about 170,000 clones, with around 87% occurring only once. The source material was peripheral blood, sampled on day 0 of AZD1222 vaccination. The receptors were sampled from an adult in good health.

The rearrangement links TRBV19 to TRBJ2-3; D unclear. This CDR3 is built from 17 residues. CDR1 and CDR2 from the germline V gene are LNHDA and SQIVND (reference sequence). Trimming pared 1 base from V and 6 bases from J, leaving 20 bases between. The CDR3 nucleotides are TGTGCCAGTAGTATAGGACATTCCTCCTACTCGCTTGATACGCAGTATTTT. This translates into CASSIGHSSYSLDTQYF.

The chain combines TRBV7-9 with TRBJ1-2; tentatively, D is TRBD1 (5 bases). The CDR3 length is 15 residues. Germline-derived CDR1 and CDR2 are SEHNR and FQNEAQ (reference sequence). The V end lost 4 bases, the J end lost 7 bases, and 19 bases lay between the germline ends. CDR3 sequence reads: CASSSPGTTEGGYTF. The CDR3 DNA sequence: TGTGCCAGCAGCTCCCCCGGGACGACGGAGGGTGGCTACACCTTC.

The chain combines TRBV29-1 with TRBJ1-4, with 9 bases lining up with TRBD1. Trimming removed 7 bases from V and 7 bases from J; junction bases left unmatched: 4. CDR1 and CDR2 from the germline V gene are SQVTM and ANQGSEA. The CDR3 runs 12 residues. The CDR3 sequence: CSGRQGGEKLFF. The CDR3 coding sequence is TGCAGCGGCAGACAGGGGGGTGAAAAACTGTTTTTT.

The rearrangement joins TRBV15 to TRBJ2-5, with 11 bases aligning to TRBD1. V was pared by 5 bases and J by 4 bases, with 3 bases of the junction left unmatched. The CDR3 has 14 residues. Germline CDR1 is LNHNV and CDR2 is YYDKDF (reference sequence). In nucleotides, the CDR3 is TGTGCCACCAGCGGTGGACAGGGGGCAGAGACCCAGTACTTC. This encodes CATSGGQGAETQYF.

V gene TRBV2 combines with J gene TRBJ2-3, with TRBD2 as a possible D gene (6 bases). Between the trimmed V and J ends, which lost 8 bases and 6 bases, there was a span of 9 bases. Germline lookup yields CDR1 SNHLY and CDR2 FYNNEI. The CDR3 has 11 amino acids. The CDR3 loop is CASGTADTQYF. The CDR3 DNA reads as TGTGCCAGCGGGACTGCTGATACGCAGTATTTT.

This clone was seen a single time. In DNA, the CDR3 is TGTGCCAGCAGCTTGTTGCCAGGGGGCCACGAGCAGTACTTC. It codes for CASSLLPGGHEQYF. The rearrangement uses TRBV5-6 and TRBJ2-7; 8 bases map to TRBD1. Germline CDR1 and CDR2: SGHDT and YYEEEE. This CDR3 spans 14 amino acids. Germline trimming cut 1 base from V and 5 bases from J; bases unmatched to any gene: 5.